A selection of T cell receptor beta chains follows, all from one sample in a study of cytomegalovirus exposure and HLA in healthy donors. Only in-frame clones appear in the TCRdb table, and some are missing; sequencing was by immunoSEQ multiplex PCR. The table records around 160,000 clones, around 68% of them present only once. The sample taken for sequencing was PBMCs. The origin of the receptors is a man in his fifties or sixties in good health and CMV-seronegative. Both conserved end residues are part of each CDR3. A D gene is named only where the DNA matches it firmly. Clone size is shown for a subset of rows, as once, few, many or a class of expanded clone.

size	V	D	J	CDR3	DNA
few	TRBV6-6	TRBD1	TRBJ1-4	CASSYPRTGVDEKLFF	TGTGCCAGCAGTTACCCCCGGACAGGGGTCGATGAAAAACTGTTTTTT
-	TRBV5-6	TRBD1	TRBJ1-3	CASSVGQGNTIYF	TGTGCCAGCAGCGTTGGACAGGGGAACACCATATATTTT
-	TRBV29-1	-	TRBJ1-1	CSVTRWGGTEAFF	TGCAGCGTTACCCGTTGGGGAGGCACTGAAGCTTTCTTT
-	TRBV15	TRBD1	TRBJ1-2	CATSRDSGGGASGYTF	TGTGCCACCAGCAGAGATTCCGGAGGGGGCGCATCTGGCTACACCTTC
-	TRBV6-5	-	TRBJ1-1	CASSYFGVTGTEAFF	TGTGCCAGCAGTTACTTCGGGGTGACGGGCACTGAAGCTTTCTTT
-	TRBV4-2	-	TRBJ1-1	CASSQVLFSGGTEAFF	TGTGCCAGCAGCCAAGTCCTGTTCAGCGGGGGGACTGAAGCTTTCTTT
few	TRBV7-8	-	TRBJ2-7	CASSRGQKTYEQYF	TGTGCCAGCAGCCGCGGACAGAAAACCTACGAGCAGTACTTC
few	TRBV6-1	TRBD1	TRBJ1-4	CARPTWTGENEKLFF	TGTGCCAGGCCGACTTGGACAGGGGAGAATGAAAAACTGTTTTTT
-	TRBV5-1	-	TRBJ2-3	CASSLVAGAGTADTQYF	TGCGCCAGCAGCTTGGTTGCGGGCGCGGGGACCGCAGATACGCAGTATTTT
-	TRBV11-2	TRBD1	TRBJ1-3	CASSLEGQGARNTIYF	TGTGCCAGCAGCTTAGAAGGCCAGGGGGCTAGAAACACCATATATTTT
-	TRBV6-1	TRBD2	TRBJ2-2	CASSVGTSGGAGPGELFF	TGTGCCAGCAGTGTTGGGACTAGCGGGGGGGCGGGTCCCGGGGAGCTGTTTTTT
-	TRBV5-1	TRBD1	TRBJ1-5	CASSLGQGEDQPQHF	TGCGCCAGCAGCTTGGGACAGGGCGAGGATCAGCCCCAGCATTTT
-	TRBV11-2	-	TRBJ1-4	CASSLMAEKLFF	TGTGCCAGCAGCTTAATGGCCGAAAAACTGTTTTTT
-	TRBV9	-	TRBJ2-3	CASSVDIGEADTQYF	TGTGCCAGCAGCGTAGATATAGGGGAGGCAGATACGCAGTATTTT
-	TRBV28	-	TRBJ1-1	CASSLMAQSRTTEAFF	TGTGCCAGCAGTTTAATGGCACAGAGTAGAACCACTGAAGCTTTCTTT
few	TRBV6-5	-	TRBJ1-2	CASSYGGSYGYTF	TGTGCCAGCAGTTACGGGGGGAGCTATGGCTACACCTTC
few	TRBV7-9	TRBD1	TRBJ1-4	CASSSYRGRSKLFF	TGTGCCAGCAGCAGTTACAGGGGCCGTTCAAAACTGTTTTTT